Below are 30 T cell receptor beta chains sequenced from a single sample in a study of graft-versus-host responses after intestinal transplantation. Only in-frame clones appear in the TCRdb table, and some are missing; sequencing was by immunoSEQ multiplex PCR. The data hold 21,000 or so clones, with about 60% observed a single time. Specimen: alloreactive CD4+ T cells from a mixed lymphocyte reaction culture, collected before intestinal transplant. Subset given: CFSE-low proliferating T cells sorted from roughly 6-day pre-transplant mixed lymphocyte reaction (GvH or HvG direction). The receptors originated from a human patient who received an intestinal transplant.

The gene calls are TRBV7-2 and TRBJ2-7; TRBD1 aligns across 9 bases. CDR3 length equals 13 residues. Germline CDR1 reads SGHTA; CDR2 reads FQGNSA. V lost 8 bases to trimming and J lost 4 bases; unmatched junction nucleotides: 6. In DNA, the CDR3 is TGTGCCAGCGCACAGGGGGCGTCTTACGAGCAGTACTTC. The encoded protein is CASAQGASYEQYF.

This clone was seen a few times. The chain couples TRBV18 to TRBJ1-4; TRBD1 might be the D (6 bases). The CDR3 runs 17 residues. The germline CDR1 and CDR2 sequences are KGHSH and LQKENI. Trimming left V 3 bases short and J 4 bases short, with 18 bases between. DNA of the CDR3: TGTGCCAGCTCACCGAGGGACACCGGCGGCTTTAATGAAAAACTGTTTTTT. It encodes CASSPRDTGGFNEKLFF. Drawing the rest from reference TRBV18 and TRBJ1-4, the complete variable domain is NAGVMQNPRHLVRRRGQEARLRCSPMKGHSHVYWYRQLPEEGLKFMVYLQKENIIDESGMPKERFSAEFPKEGPSILRIQQVVRGDSAAYFCASSPRDTGGFNEKLFFGSGTQLSVL.

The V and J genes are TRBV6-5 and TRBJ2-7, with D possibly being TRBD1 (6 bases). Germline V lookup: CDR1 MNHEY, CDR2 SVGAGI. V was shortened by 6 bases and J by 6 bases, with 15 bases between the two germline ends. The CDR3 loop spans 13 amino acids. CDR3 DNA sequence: TGTGCCAGCAGACCTGGACAGCTTAGCGAGCAGTACTTC. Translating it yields CASRPGQLSEQYF.

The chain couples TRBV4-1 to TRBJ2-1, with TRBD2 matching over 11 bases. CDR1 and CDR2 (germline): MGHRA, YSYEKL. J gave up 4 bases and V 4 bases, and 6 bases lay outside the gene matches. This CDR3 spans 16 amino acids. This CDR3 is CASSPVTSGNYNEQFF. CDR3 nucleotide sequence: TGCGCCAGCAGCCCTGTGACTAGCGGGAATTACAATGAGCAGTTCTTC.

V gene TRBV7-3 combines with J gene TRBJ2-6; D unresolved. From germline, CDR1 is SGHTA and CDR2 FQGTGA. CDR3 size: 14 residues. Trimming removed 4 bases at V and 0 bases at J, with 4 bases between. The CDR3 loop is CASSSNSGANVLTF. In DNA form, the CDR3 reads TGTGCCAGCAGCTCCAACTCTGGGGCCAACGTCCTGACTTTC.

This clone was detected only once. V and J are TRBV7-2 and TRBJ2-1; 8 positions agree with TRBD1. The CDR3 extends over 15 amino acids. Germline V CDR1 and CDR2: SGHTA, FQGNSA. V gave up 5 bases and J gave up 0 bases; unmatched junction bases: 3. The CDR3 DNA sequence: TGTGCCAGCAGCCGCGACAGGGGCTCCTACAATGAGCAGTTCTTC. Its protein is CASSRDRGSYNEQFF.

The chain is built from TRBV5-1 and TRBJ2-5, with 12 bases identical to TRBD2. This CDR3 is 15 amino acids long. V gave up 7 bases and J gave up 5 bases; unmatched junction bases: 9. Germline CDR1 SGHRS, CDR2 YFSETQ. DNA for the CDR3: TGCGCCAGCGCCCGACTAGCGGGAGCTACGGAGACCCAGTACTTC. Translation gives CASARLAGATETQYF. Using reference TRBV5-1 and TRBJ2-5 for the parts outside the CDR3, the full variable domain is KAGVTQTPRYLIKTRGQQVTLSCSPISGHRSVSWYQQTPGQGLQFLFEYFSETQRNKGNFPGRFSGRQFSNSRSEMNVSTLELGDSALYLCASARLAGATETQYFGPGTRLLVL.

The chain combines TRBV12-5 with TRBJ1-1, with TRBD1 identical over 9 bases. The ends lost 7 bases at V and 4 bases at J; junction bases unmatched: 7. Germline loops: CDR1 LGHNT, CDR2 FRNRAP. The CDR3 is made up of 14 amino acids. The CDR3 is CASAVTGGTTEAFF. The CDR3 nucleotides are TGTGCTAGTGCCGTGACAGGGGGGACCACTGAAGCTTTCTTT.

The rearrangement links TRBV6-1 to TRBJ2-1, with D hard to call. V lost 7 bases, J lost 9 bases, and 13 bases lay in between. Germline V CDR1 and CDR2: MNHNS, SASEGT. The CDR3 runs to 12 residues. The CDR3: CASIQAGLEQFF. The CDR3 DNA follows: TGTGCCAGCATCCAGGCAGGCCTTGAGCAGTTCTTC.

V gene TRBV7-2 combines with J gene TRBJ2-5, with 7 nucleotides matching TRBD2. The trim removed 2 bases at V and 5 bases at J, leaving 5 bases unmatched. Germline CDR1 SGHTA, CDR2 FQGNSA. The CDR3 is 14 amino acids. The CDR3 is CASSLMGGTETQYF. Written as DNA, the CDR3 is TGTGCCAGCAGCTTAATGGGGGGGACGGAGACCCAGTACTTC.

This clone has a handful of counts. The CDR3 is CSVVVRGRVTEAFF. The CDR3 DNA follows: TGCAGCGTTGTGGTGCGGGGGCGAGTCACTGAAGCTTTCTTT. This chain connects TRBV29-1 to TRBJ1-1, with D maybe TRBD1 (6 bases). Trimming removed 4 bases from V and 4 bases from J, with 16 bases in between. From germline, CDR1 is SQVTM and CDR2 ANQGSEA. The CDR3 is made up of 14 amino acids.

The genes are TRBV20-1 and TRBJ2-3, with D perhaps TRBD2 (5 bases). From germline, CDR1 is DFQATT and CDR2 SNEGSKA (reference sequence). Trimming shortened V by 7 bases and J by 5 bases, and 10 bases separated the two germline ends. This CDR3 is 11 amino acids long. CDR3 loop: CSERGIDTQYF. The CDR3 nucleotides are TGCAGTGAACGGGGTATAGATACGCAGTATTTT.

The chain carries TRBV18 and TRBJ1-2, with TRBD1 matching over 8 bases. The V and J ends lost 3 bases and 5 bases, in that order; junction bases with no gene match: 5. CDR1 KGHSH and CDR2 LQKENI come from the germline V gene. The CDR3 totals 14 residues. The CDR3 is CASSPLDRVYGYTF. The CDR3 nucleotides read TGTGCCAGCTCACCCTTGGACAGGGTGTATGGCTACACCTTC.

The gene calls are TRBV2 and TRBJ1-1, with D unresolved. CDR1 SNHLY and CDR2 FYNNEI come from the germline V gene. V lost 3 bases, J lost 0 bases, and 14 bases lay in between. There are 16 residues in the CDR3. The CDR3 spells CASSERALGLNTEAFF. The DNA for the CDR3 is TGTGCCAGCAGTGAGAGGGCTTTGGGTCTGAACACTGAAGCTTTCTTT.

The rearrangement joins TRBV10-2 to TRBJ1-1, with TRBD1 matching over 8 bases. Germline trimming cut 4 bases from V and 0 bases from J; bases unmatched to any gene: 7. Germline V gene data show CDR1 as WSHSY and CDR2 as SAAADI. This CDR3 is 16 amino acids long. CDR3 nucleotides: TGCGCCAGCAGTGTGTCAGGGGGCAGGATGAACACTGAAGCTTTCTTT. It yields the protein CASSVSGGRMNTEAFF.

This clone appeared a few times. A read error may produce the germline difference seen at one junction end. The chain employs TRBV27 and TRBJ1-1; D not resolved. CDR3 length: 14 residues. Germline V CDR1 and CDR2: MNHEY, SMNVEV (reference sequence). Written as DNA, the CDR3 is TGTGCCAGCAGCTTATTATCGCCTAAAACTGAAGCTTTCTTT. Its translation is CASSLLSPKTEAFF.

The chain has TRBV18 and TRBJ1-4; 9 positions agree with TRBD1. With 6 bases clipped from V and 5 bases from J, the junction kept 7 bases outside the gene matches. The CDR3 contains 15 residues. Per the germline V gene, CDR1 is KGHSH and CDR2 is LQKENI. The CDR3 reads CASSLTGTGNEKLFF. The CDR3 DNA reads TGTGCCAGCTCCCTCACCGGGACAGGGAATGAAAAACTGTTTTTT.

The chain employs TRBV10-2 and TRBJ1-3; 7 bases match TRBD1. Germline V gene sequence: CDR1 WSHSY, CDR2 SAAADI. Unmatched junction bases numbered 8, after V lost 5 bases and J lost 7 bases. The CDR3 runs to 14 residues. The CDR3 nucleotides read TGCGCCAGCAGTCCCATTACAGGGGACAACACCATATATTTT. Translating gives CASSPITGDNTIYF.

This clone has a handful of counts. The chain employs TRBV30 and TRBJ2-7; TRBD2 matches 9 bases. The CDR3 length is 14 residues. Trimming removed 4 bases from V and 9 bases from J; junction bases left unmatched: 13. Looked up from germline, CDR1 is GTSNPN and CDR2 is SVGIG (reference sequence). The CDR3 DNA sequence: TGTGCCTGGAATCCCCTAGCGGGGAAGAATGGGCAGTACTTC. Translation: CAWNPLAGKNGQYF.

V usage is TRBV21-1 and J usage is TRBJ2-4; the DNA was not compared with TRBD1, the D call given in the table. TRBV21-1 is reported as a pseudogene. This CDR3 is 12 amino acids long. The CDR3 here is CASRVDRAIQYF. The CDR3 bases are TGTGCCAGCAGGGTTGACAGGGCCATTCAGTACTTC.

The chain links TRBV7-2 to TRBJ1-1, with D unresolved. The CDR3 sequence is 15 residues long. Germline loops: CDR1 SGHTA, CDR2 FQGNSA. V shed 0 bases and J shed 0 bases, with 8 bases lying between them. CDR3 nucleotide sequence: TGTGCCAGCAGCTTAGCCGCGGGGTTGAACACTGAAGCTTTCTTT. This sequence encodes CASSLAAGLNTEAFF.

The CDR3 here is CASSQGGRGFTGELFF. CDR3 sequence (DNA): TGCGCCAGCAGCCAAGGAGGGCGGGGGTTCACCGGGGAGCTGTTTTTT. The genes are TRBV4-1 and TRBJ2-2; TRBD2 matches 7 bases. In germline, CDR1 is MGHRA, CDR2 YSYEKL. CDR3 length equals 16 residues. V was pared by 1 base and J by 4 bases, with 6 bases of the junction left unmatched.

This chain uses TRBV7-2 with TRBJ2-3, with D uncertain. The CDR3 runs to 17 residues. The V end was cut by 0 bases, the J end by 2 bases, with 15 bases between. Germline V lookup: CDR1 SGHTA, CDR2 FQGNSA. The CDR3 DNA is TGTGCCAGCAGCTTAGCTTCGCGACGCGGCTTCACAGATACGCAGTATTTT. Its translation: CASSLASRRGFTDTQYF.

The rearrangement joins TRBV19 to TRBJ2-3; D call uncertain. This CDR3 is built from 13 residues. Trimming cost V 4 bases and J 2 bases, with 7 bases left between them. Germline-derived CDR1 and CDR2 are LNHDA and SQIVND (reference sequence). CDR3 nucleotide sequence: TGTGCCAGTAGTACCAGAATCACAGATACGCAGTATTTT. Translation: CASSTRITDTQYF.

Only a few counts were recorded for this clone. The chain's CDR3 is CASRGDITLTGELFF. The CDR3 region has the DNA TGCGCCAGCAGGGGGGACATTACCTTAACCGGGGAGCTGTTTTTT. The V and J genes are TRBV5-1 and TRBJ2-2; possible D gene TRBD1, 6 bases. V gave up 5 bases and J gave up 5 bases, with 16 bases separating them. This CDR3 has 15 residues. Germline loops: CDR1 SGHRS, CDR2 YFSETQ.

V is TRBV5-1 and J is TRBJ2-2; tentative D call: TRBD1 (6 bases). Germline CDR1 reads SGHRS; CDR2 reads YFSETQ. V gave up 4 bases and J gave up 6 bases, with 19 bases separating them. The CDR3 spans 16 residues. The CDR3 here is CASSPTIQGIAGELFF. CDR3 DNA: TGCGCCAGCAGCCCAACCATACAGGGTATCGCCGGGGAGCTGTTTTTT. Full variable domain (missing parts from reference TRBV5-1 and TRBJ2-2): KAGVTQTPRYLIKTRGQQVTLSCSPISGHRSVSWYQQTPGQGLQFLFEYFSETQRNKGNFPGRFSGRQFSNSRSEMNVSTLELGDSALYLCASSPTIQGIAGELFFGEGSRLTVL.

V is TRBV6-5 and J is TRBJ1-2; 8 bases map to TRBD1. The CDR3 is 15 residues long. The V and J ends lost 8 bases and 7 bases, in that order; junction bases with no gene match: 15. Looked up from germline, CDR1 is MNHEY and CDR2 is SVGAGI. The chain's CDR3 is CASRPPGQVGGGYTF. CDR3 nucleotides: TGTGCCAGCCGTCCCCCGGGACAGGTGGGTGGTGGCTACACCTTC.

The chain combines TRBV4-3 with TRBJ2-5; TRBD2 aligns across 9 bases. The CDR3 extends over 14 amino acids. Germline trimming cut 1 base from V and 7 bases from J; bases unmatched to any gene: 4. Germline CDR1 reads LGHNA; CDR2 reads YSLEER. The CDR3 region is CASSQGVSGGTQYF. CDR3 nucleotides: TGCGCCAGCAGCCAAGGGGTTAGCGGGGGGACCCAGTACTTC.

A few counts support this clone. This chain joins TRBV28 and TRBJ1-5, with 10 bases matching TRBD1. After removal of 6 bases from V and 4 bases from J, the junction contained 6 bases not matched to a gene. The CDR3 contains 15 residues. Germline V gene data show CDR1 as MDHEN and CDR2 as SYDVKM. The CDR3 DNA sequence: TGTGCCAGCAGCCGGGACAGGGGCGTTAATCAGCCCCAGCATTTT. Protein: CASSRDRGVNQPQHF.

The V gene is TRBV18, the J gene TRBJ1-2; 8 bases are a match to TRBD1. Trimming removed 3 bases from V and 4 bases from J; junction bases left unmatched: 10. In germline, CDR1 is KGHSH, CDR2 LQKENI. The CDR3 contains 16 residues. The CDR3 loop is CASSPMTGAFGYGYTF. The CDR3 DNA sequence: TGTGCCAGCTCACCGATGACAGGGGCGTTTGGCTATGGCTACACCTTC. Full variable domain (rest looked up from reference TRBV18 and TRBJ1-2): NAGVMQNPRHLVRRRGQEARLRCSPMKGHSHVYWYRQLPEEGLKFMVYLQKENIIDESGMPKERFSAEFPKEGPSILRIQQVVRGDSAAYFCASSPMTGAFGYGYTFGSGTRLTVV.